The sequence of this T cell receptor (beta chain) was determined in a study of blood T cell repertoires in COVID-19. Study details: The study drew acute and convalescent COVID-19 samples from the United States, Italy and Spain. T cells, B-cell-depleted T cells, or PBMCs provided the cDNA or gDNA that served as material.

Original processing methods: It was from reference gene primer amplification that nucleated cell counts were estimated. Profiled with immunoSEQ multiplex PCR; TCRdb holds only in-frame clones, not every one. Clone size and V and J calls were adopted from that table, with D and trimming inferred from the DNA. The sample includes roughly 250,000 clones, 90% of them seen just once. With 3 bases removed from V and 2 bases from J, the gap between germline ends came to 10 bases. CDR3 length: 14 amino acids. The germline V gene has CDR1 SGHDN and CDR2 FVKESK. This receptor was obtained from a woman aged 40 to 50 with acute or convalescent COVID-19. The sequencing sample was made of peripheral blood. The chain carries TRBV14 and TRBJ1-2; D is undetermined. CDR3 sequence (DNA): TGTGCCAGCAGCCAGATGAGGTCGAACTATGGCTACACCTTC. Its translation: CASSQMRSNYGYTF.